What follows are 3 T cell receptor beta chains derived from one specimen sequenced in a study of T cell repertoires in cytomegalovirus infection. Using its own MiXCR run on the reads, TCRdb lists one record per CDR3 protein. The sample holds roughly 320,000 distinct CDR3 sequences, about 8.8% seen once. The sample comprised PBMCs. These TCRs come from a human donor in good health (CMV status not recorded). Some clones in this sample may be carry-over from other donors' samples.

This clonotype was seen only a few times. This chain connects TRBV15 to TRBJ2-7; D unresolved. Germline CDR1 LNHNV, CDR2 YYDKDF (reference sequence). The CDR3 loop spans 15 amino acids. The ends were cut back, 0 bases at V and 2 bases at J, with 11 bases in the middle. CDR3 amino acids: CATSRDRAATYEQYF. In nucleotides, the CDR3 is TGTGCCACCAGCAGAGATCGGGCAGCAACCTACGAGCAGTACTTC.

This clonotype was counted many times. The gene calls are TRBV6-2 or TRBV6-3 and TRBJ1-2; D remains ambiguous. The V gene lost 6 bases and the J gene lost 5 bases, with 13 bases spanning the gap. The CDR3 length is 13 residues. Germline V lookup: CDR1 MNHEY, CDR2 SVGEGT. CDR3 in DNA: TGTGCCAGCAGCCCGCCGACACCGTATGGCTACACCTTC. Translating it yields CASSPPTPYGYTF.

This clonotype was counted ten times or more. This chain connects TRBV28 to TRBJ2-2, with D hard to call. The V and J ends lost 5 bases and 0 bases respectively, with 10 bases between them. The CDR3 has 15 amino acids. CDR1 MDHEN and CDR2 SYDVKM come from the germline V gene. CDR3 protein: CASSPTDANTGELFF. In DNA, the CDR3 is TGTGCCAGCAGTCCGACGGATGCGAACACCGGGGAGCTGTTTTTT. Complete variable domain (other parts from reference TRBV28 and TRBJ2-2): DVKVTQSSRYLVKRTGEKVFLECVQDMDHENMFWYRQDPGLGLRLIYFSYDVKMKEKGDIPEGYSVSREKKERFSLILESASTNQTSMYLCASSPTDANTGELFFGEGSRLTVL.